This entry describes one T cell receptor (beta chain). The specificity of this receptor is unknown. Base qualities are not at hand, and no much larger clone is one base apart. These data come from a study of cytomegalovirus exposure and HLA in healthy donors (dated by TCRdb to between 2016 and 2019). General notes on the study: In an earlier analysis of some 550 of the donors, 276 Gb of sequence data and 95 million to 130 million unique TCR beta sequences from 150 million to 200 million T cells were reported. Roughly 300 gigabases of sequencing data and approximately 85 million unique TCR sequences were included in an early release covering roughly 600 HLA-typed donors. The genetic ancestry cluster associated with self-reported Caucasian donors included 70% to 85% of the roughly 380 genotyped donors. The study aimed to test whether signatures of past pathogen exposure could be identified by cataloging public T cell receptors. The study profiled the T cell repertoires of more than 500 subjects by immunosequencing and related them to cytomegalovirus serostatus. A separate validation cohort of roughly 110 different subjects was used in addition to the 666-subject first cohort. High-throughput TCR immunosequencing, statistical association of individual TCRs with disease status, and machine learning were combined to predict cytomegalovirus infection status. In a later analysis, previously published TCR beta repertoires from several hundred donors were re-analyzed and high-resolution HLA genotyping was added so that TCR occurrence patterns could be studied. Rather than using new phenotypic data, the later analysis identified candidate immune exposures from TCR beta sequences and from how often those sequences occurred across donors. An earlier analysis of fewer than 750 of the donors used high-throughput TCR beta sequencing to judge whether each TCR beta V gene segment behaved as functional or pseudogenic. Donor age, sex, ethnicity and CMV serostatus were compiled together with the repertoire data. Genome-wide SNP genotypes for about 60% of the roughly 700 donors were used in a later genetic analysis, which treated that subset as a discovery cohort. All discovery cohort repertoires had been generated on a single sequencing platform. Both class I and class II loci were covered by HLA typing, at four-digit resolution. The number of typed donors differed by locus: about 620-640 for A, B, C, DRB1 and DQB1; 500 to 550 for DQA1; over 600 for DPA1; and approximately 450 for DPB1. Because of strong linkage in the cohort, four to six DR-DQ haplotypes were treated as single units for association and clustering. Across 300 to 500 genotyped donors of the cohort, an average of approximately 240,000 unique TCR beta nucleotide sequences per donor were sequenced, and approximately 19% of those sequences were non-productive.

The cohort was made up of 666 healthy bone marrow donors. Cohort members were all nominally healthy when sampled, although unrecorded immune exposures were likely present. The donor tested CMV seronegative, placing the donor among the 300 to 450 seronegative members of the cohort. A peripheral blood sample was collected from each donor, and TCR beta sequencing was performed on peripheral blood mononuclear cells. The Qiagen DNeasy Blood Extraction Kit was used to extract genomic DNA from the blood cell samples. Sequences SGHRS (CDR1) and YFSETQ (CDR2) are obtained from the germline V gene. Trimming leaves V shorter by 2 bases and J shorter by 6 bases, with the junction holding 8 bases beyond the gene matches. Including cysteine and phenylalanine, the CDR3 has 15 amino acids. CDR3 DNA only is kept here, 45 bases in frame from base 1. The investigation overall reported the following: It was suggested by the authors that the approach could potentially be generalized to other disease states and immunological phenotypes. Compared with equally common non-associated chains, HLA-associated TCR beta chains in a later analysis were more clonally expanded and had lower generation probabilities. A later genetic analysis reported fewer N-insertions in productive TCRs among donors in an Asian-associated ancestry cluster than the roughly 620-donor mean. Over 15 rarely observed V segments, including chromosome 9 orphons, were excluded from the earlier analysis of about 500 of the donors because counts were too low. An association between a missense DCLRE1C variant and V-gene and J-gene trimming of TCR beta chains was found in a later genetic analysis and replicated in an independent cohort. In an earlier analysis of fewer than 700 of the donors, most TCR beta V segments appeared in productive rearrangements about 87% or about 30% of the time, broadly matching IMGT annotations. The presence/absence analyses assumed that sequencing depth was roughly uniform across donors, and that assumption may not be true. Several of the top co-occurrence clusters appeared to be linked to parvovirus B19, influenza, CMV and Epstein-Barr virus, according to a later analysis. The only immune exposure information available for the cohort was CMV serostatus. A further reported finding was that TCR beta sequences accurately predicted the HLA-A and HLA-B alleles for most subjects in the first cohort. In a later analysis, 16,951 TCR beta sequences were associated with specific HLA alleles at a false discovery rate of 0.05. Because some donors lacked HLA typing at each locus, the association tests relied only on the typed subset. Some IMGT-functional V segments, including TRBV6-2 and TRBV6-3, could not be distinguished by the 87-base-pair reads and were therefore excluded. A few of the identified cytomegalovirus-associated TCR beta chains were confirmed in vitro to be specific for cytomegalovirus antigens. Correlated functional status among segregating V segments might be attributable to linkage disequilibrium, but an unknown experimental factor could not be ruled out. In the study, some 160 TCR beta chains were listed as associated with cytomegalovirus. While some public TCRs were present in many individuals, most TCR sequences turned up only very rarely across donors. Assigning TCR associations to individual alleles was difficult when HLA alleles, especially DR and DQ, strongly co-occurred. This cohort had only TCR beta chains sequenced, and the lack of alpha or paired-chain data limited which features could be detected. The sequencing pipeline was judged likely to have produced a cluster of highly shared sequence variants as a technical artifact. In a later analysis, the rate of TCR association differed among HLA loci, with DRB1 alleles having the most associated TCRs and HLA-C alleles having the fewest. In both the original and validation cohorts, the classifier was reported to diagnose cytomegalovirus status with high specificity and sensitivity. According to a later analysis, most CMV-associated TCR beta chains appeared to be HLA-restricted, and the HLA associations seemed to be driven largely by CMV exposure.

Library preparation used the immunoSEQ multiplex PCR assay. For the multiplex PCR, a mixture combining 60 forward primers for TCR Vbeta segments and 13 reverse primers for TCR Jbeta segments was used. The CDR3 region of rearranged TCR beta genes was amplified from genomic DNA by a multiplex PCR assay. The Illumina HiSeq System was used to sequence the amplified TCR beta libraries as 87-base-pair reads. For the original study's pipeline: A later analysis counted 65 million to 90 million unique TCR beta chains across the 550 to 800 repertoires, and roughly 11 million of these chains were shared by at least two donors. Raw reads were error-corrected and collapsed into unique sequences with a nearest-neighbor algorithm that merged closely related sequences to remove PCR and sequencing errors. CDR3 sequences were aligned to IMGT reference sequences to assign V, D and J gene segments. For a sequence to be retained, at least a six-nucleotide match to both a V gene segment and a J gene segment was required. A rearrangement counted as productive if the CDR3 had no stop codons and remained in frame with V and J, and every other rearrangement counted as non-productive. Following IMGT convention, CDR3 was defined as the stretch from the second conserved V-encoded cysteine to the conserved J-encoded phenylalanine. The earlier analysis of 500 to 650 of the donors excluded any sequence lacking an unambiguous match to a single V gene segment. In an earlier analysis of approximately 590 of the donors, a V segment was called functional when productive rearrangements were above 56.7%, and segregating when the standard deviation between donors exceeded 5%. A statistical classification framework was built for diagnosing cytomegalovirus status from the catalog of TCR beta chain sequences. In a later analysis, V and J genes were assigned by comparing TCR nucleotide sequences against IMGT/GENE-DB human TR gene sequences. The TCRdist pipeline was used in a later analysis to assign CDR3 sequences and most-parsimonious VDJ recombination scenarios. In a later analysis, each TCR beta chain was defined by its CDR3 amino acid sequence together with its V-gene family, and reads without a unique V-gene family were excluded. As a way to deal with suspected cross-contamination and a sequencing artifact, a later analysis dropped 450 to 700 nucleotide sequences that were highly shared and had low generation probability. In a later analysis, a clonal expansion index was calculated for each public chain from normalized within-repertoire ranks of inferred template counts. In a later analysis, generation probabilities were computed with a VDJ recombination model fitted to out-of-frame rearrangements, and the resulting probabilities were checked against IGoR. In a later analysis, hypergeometric tests were used to score TCR-TCR, TCR-HLA and TCR-CMV co-occurrence, with a repertoire-size bias correction applied to TCR pairs. In a later analysis, false discovery rates were estimated by permuting HLA or CMV assignments 20 times. In a later analysis, co-occurring TCRs were grouped using DBSCAN, and TCRdist sequence similarity was added for clustering within HLA-allele-positive subsets. Co-occurrence clustering excluded repertoires with fewer than 30,000 or more than 120,000 public chains, plus five with anomalous nucleotide sharing. Held by TCRdb, this immuneACCESS table contains in-frame sequences only and omits some clones. Under half of the omission traces to an unresolved V gene where checked; the cause of the rest is unknown. V and J calls and clone size are those listed in that table; D and trimming were worked out from the DNA. The sample includes roughly 150,000 clones, with over 60% observed a single time. 2.5% to 3.5% of the sample is taken by the ten largest.

Here the chain combines TRBV5-1 and TRBJ2-3; 8 central bases correspond to TRBD1. This TCR came from a middle-aged man in good health and CMV-seronegative. What was sequenced was PBMCs. CDR3 loop: CASSFGPGGLDTQYF. The DNA sequence is given as TGCGCCAGCAGCTTTGGGCCAGGGGGCCTGGATACGCAGTATTTT.